This T cell receptor (beta chain) stems from a study of T cell clonotyping in hematopoietic cell transplantation. Overall study findings and caveats: No sorting was done, leaving CD4 and CD8 contributions mixed. After transplant, recipient diversity fell while pathologically expanded clonotypes grew through day 180.

Note on this clone: Its antigen is currently unknown.

Time point in this sample: recipient sample about 28 days before transplant, after cytoreduction. Sequenced by immunoSEQ multiplex PCR; TCRdb stores in-frame clones only, minus some. The sample has tens of thousands of clones; 95% to 97% are singletons. The sequence came from a woman between 45 and 65 years old with acute myeloid leukemia. Some clones in this sample may be carry-over from other donors' samples. Sequenced here: peripheral blood mononuclear cells, sampled before stem cell transplant.

The CDR3 bases are TGTGCCATCCGGACGGACTCTGGAAACACCATATATTTT. Its protein is CAIRTDSGNTIYF. This sequence joins TRBV10-3 and TRBJ1-3; D is uncertain. Trimming left V 8 bases short and J 0 bases short, with 8 bases between. The CDR3 consists of 13 residues. Per the germline V gene, CDR1 is ENHRY and CDR2 is SYGVKD.